These T cell receptor beta chains were read from a single sample in a study of blood T cells in healthy people across ages. One entry per CDR3 protein, called by TCRdb with MiXCR from the 5' RACE reads. The sample lists approximately 1.5 million distinct CDR3 sequences, 30% to 35% seen once, with roughly 10% in the top ten. The specimen sequenced was blood. The receptor set was obtained from a woman in her 30s in good health. The CDR3 runs from the conserved cysteine through the conserved F or W. D genes are given only for firm matches. Size is omitted from some rows. Given values are once, few, many or a class for expanded clones.

d_gene: TRBD1; abundance: NA; j_gene: TRBJ2-1; v_gene: TRBV20-1; CDR3aa: CSARRGQGGEQFF; CDR3nt: TGCAGTGCTAGGAGAGGACAGGGAGGTGAGCAGTTCTTC
d_gene: NA; abundance: once; j_gene: TRBJ2-5; v_gene: TRBV20-1; CDR3aa: CSVRTIRQTQYF; CDR3nt: TGCAGTGTCCGGACTATAAGACAGACCCAGTACTTC
d_gene: NA; abundance: NA; j_gene: TRBJ1-1; v_gene: TRBV6-6; CDR3aa: CASSYSIVLTDTEAFF; CDR3nt: TGTGCCAGCAGTTACTCTATTGTCCTGACGGACACTGAAGCTTTCTTT
d_gene: NA; abundance: few; j_gene: TRBJ2-1; v_gene: TRBV20-1; CDR3aa: CSAIKLEGHNEQFF; CDR3nt: TGCAGTGCTATTAAATTAGAGGGACACAATGAGCAGTTCTTC
d_gene: NA; abundance: NA; j_gene: TRBJ2-3; v_gene: TRBV6-2/TRBV6-3; CDR3aa: CASSWDTVTQYF; CDR3nt: TGTGCCAGCAGCTGGGATACAGTCACGCAGTATTTT
d_gene: NA; abundance: NA; j_gene: TRBJ1-5; v_gene: TRBV4-2; CDR3aa: CASSQEEGPQPQHF; CDR3nt: TGTGCCAGCAGCCAAGAAGAAGGTCCCCAGCCCCAGCATTTT
d_gene: NA; abundance: NA; j_gene: TRBJ2-1; v_gene: TRBV29-1; CDR3aa: CSIDGVRQSSYNGQFF; CDR3nt: TGCAGCATTGATGGGGTAAGACAGAGCTCCTACAATGGGCAGTTCTTC
d_gene: NA; abundance: NA; j_gene: TRBJ2-3; v_gene: TRBV12-3/TRBV12-4; CDR3aa: CASSLLSGAAADMQYF; CDR3nt: TGTGCCAGCAGTCTCCTCTCCGGAGCGGCCGCAGATATGCAGTATTTT
d_gene: TRBD2; abundance: many; j_gene: TRBJ2-3; v_gene: TRBV20-1; CDR3aa: CSAPGLAADTQYF; CDR3nt: TGCAGTGCCCCGGGACTAGCAGCAGATACGCAGTATTTT
d_gene: TRBD2; abundance: few; j_gene: TRBJ2-7; v_gene: TRBV7-2; CDR3aa: CASSSRGGNEQYF; CDR3nt: TGTGCCAGCAGCTCTCGGGGGGGGAACGAGCAGTACTTC
d_gene: NA; abundance: NA; j_gene: TRBJ1-2; v_gene: TRBV2; CDR3aa: CASDGGLYGYTF; CDR3nt: TGTGCCAGCGATGGGGGCCTCTATGGCTACACCTTC
d_gene: NA; abundance: few; j_gene: TRBJ2-7; v_gene: TRBV20-1; CDR3aa: CSARSSQGEGLMEQYF; CDR3nt: TGCAGTGCTAGGTCCTCCCAGGGAGAGGGATTAATGGAGCAGTACTTC
d_gene: NA; abundance: many; j_gene: TRBJ2-7; v_gene: TRBV4-1; CDR3aa: CASSQGGSEQYF; CDR3nt: TGCGCCAGCAGCCAAGGCGGGTCCGAGCAGTACTTC
d_gene: NA; abundance: few; j_gene: TRBJ2-1; v_gene: TRBV30; CDR3aa: CAWGYRGQFYNEQFF; CDR3nt: TGTGCCTGGGGTTACCGGGGGCAGTTCTACAATGAGCAGTTCTTC
d_gene: NA; abundance: few; j_gene: TRBJ2-7; v_gene: TRBV6-1; CDR3aa: CASTPGLLYEQYF; CDR3nt: TGTGCCAGCACTCCGGGACTGTTGTACGAGCAGTACTTC
d_gene: TRBD1; abundance: NA; j_gene: TRBJ2-2; v_gene: TRBV11-2; CDR3aa: CASSIGTVNTGELFF; CDR3nt: TGTGCCAGCAGCATAGGGACAGTAAACACCGGGGAGCTGTTTTTT